These 3 T cell receptor beta chains were sequenced from one sample in a study of shared T cell receptors in the human thymus. Assay: immunoSEQ multiplex PCR; the TCRdb copy retains only in-frame clones and omits some. Among approximately 660,000 clones listed, 88% were seen once. This same sample was also taken into another study, of human thymus T cells.

Sequences were obtained from thymocytes. These receptors all stem from a boy younger than two with a congenital heart defect.

This sequence joins TRBV19 and TRBJ2-7, with 14 positions matching TRBD2. CDR3 length equals 18 residues. From germline, CDR1 is LNHDA and CDR2 SQIVND (reference sequence). V gave up 2 bases and J gave up 3 bases; unmatched junction bases: 9. The CDR3 sequence: CASSISPGLAGVFYEQYF. The CDR3 DNA reads as TGTGCCAGTAGTATATCCCCGGGACTAGCGGGAGTCTTCTACGAGCAGTACTTC.

The chain employs TRBV25-1 and TRBJ2-6; D perhaps matches TRBD1 (5 bases). Trimming cost V 3 bases and J 2 bases, with 17 bases left between them. This CDR3 region has 18 residues. The germline V gene encodes CDR1 MGHDK and CDR2 SYGVNS. As DNA, the CDR3 is TGTGCCAGCAGTGATAAAGGCCTTAGGGGCGCTGGGGCCAACGTCCTGACTTTC. This codes for CASSDKGLRGAGANVLTF.

The chain combines TRBV15 with TRBJ2-7, with D possibly TRBD1 on 6 matching bases. V was trimmed by 5 bases and J by 3 bases, leaving 26 bases between them. The germline V gene encodes CDR1 LNHNV and CDR2 YYDKDF (reference sequence). This CDR3 is 18 amino acids long. The DNA for the CDR3 is TGTGCCACCAGCCCAATAATTCACGGGGCCGGGACACGCTACGAGCAGTACTTC. The encoded protein is CATSPIIHGAGTRYEQYF.